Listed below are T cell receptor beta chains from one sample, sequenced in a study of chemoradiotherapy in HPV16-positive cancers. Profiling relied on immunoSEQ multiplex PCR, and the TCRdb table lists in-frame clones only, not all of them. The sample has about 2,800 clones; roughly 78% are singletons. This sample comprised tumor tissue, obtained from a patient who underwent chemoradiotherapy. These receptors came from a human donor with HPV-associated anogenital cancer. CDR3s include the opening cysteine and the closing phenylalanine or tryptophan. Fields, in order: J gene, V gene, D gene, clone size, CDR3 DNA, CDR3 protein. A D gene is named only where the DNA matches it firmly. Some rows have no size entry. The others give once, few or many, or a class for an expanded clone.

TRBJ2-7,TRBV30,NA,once,TGTGCCTGGGGTGAGGCTATTGGGCACGAGCAGTACTTC,CAWGEAIGHEQYF
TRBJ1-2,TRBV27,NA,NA,TGTGCCAGCAGTTCCCTCCGGACTAGCTATGGCTACACCTTC,CASSSLRTSYGYTF
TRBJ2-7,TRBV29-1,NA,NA,TGCAGCGTTGAAGCCGAATCGACAGTCGGCGAGCAGTACTTC,CSVEAESTVGEQYF
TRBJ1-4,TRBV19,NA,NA,TGTGCCAGTATGAGGACAAGTAATGAAAAACTGTTTTTT,CASMRTSNEKLFF
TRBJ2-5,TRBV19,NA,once,TGTGCCAGTAGTATTACCCCCTACCCGAAAGAGACCCAGTACTTC,CASSITPYPKETQYF
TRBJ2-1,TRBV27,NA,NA,TGTGCCAGCAGTTTCCAGGGTCCCTACAATGAGCAGTTCTTC,CASSFQGPYNEQFF
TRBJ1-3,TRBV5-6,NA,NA,TGTGCCAGCAGCTTGGGGTGGAACACCATATATTTT,CASSLGWNTIYF
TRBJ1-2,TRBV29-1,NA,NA,TGCAGCGTTGAGTTTAATAACCATGGCTACACCTTC,CSVEFNNHGYTF
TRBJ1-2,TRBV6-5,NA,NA,TGTGCCAGCAGTTACTCGGCAGGAAACTATGACTACACCTTC,CASSYSAGNYDYTF
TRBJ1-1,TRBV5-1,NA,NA,TGCGCCAGCAGCAATTGGAGGGGGGGCGGCACTGAAGCTTTCTTT,CASSNWRGGGTEAFF
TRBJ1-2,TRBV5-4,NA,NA,TGTGCCAGCAGCACCCGAGGGGCGGGGAACTATGGCTACACCTTC,CASSTRGAGNYGYTF
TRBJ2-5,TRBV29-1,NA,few,TGCAGCCTACGGGCGGGTCAAGAGACCCAGTACTTC,CSLRAGQETQYF
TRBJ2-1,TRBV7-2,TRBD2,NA,TGTGCCAGCAGCTTAGATCGATCTAGCGGGGGGGCAGAGCAGTTCTTC,CASSLDRSSGGAEQFF
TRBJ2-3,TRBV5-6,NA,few,TGTGCCAGCAGCTTTACGGGACTCGAGGGAACAGATACGCAGTATTTT,CASSFTGLEGTDTQYF
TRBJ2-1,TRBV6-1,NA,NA,TGTGCCAGCAGTGAAGATCTCGACTCCTACAATGAGCAGTTCTTC,CASSEDLDSYNEQFF
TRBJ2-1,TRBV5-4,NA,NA,TGTGCCAGCAGCTTGGGTACAGGTAATGAGCAGTTCTTC,CASSLGTGNEQFF
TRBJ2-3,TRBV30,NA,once,TGTGCCTGGACCAACGTCGGCGGTGGGGGAAGGACAGATACGCAGTATTTT,CAWTNVGGGGRTDTQYF
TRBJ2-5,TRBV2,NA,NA,TGTGCCAGCGCGGGGTTTGGGGAGACCCAGTACTTC,CASAGFGETQYF
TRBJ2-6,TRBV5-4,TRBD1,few,TGTGCCAGCAACCAAAGGGGACAGGGGGGCTCTGGGGCCAACGTCCTGACTTTC,CASNQRGQGGSGANVLTF
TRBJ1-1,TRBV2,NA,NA,TGTGCCAGCATCGCGGCCGGGGGGCTGACTGAAGCTTTCTTT,CASIAAGGLTEAFF
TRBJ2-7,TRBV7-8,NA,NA,TGTGCCAGCAGCTTAATGGGCAGGGGCTACGAGCAGTACTTC,CASSLMGRGYEQYF
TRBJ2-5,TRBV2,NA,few,TGTGCCAGCAGCTACAGAGAGACCCAGTACTTC,CASSYRETQYF
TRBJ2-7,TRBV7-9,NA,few,TGTGCCAGCAGCTTACCTGGGACGGACGAGCAGTACTTC,CASSLPGTDEQYF
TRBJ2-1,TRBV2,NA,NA,TGTGCCAGCAGTGCAGGCCAAAGCTCCTACAATGAGCAGTTCTTC,CASSAGQSSYNEQFF
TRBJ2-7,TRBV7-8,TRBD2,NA,TGTGCCAGCAGCTTAGTGGCGGGGGGGCTCTACGAGCAGTACTTC,CASSLVAGGLYEQYF
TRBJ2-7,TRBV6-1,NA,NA,TGTGCCAGCAGTGAAATGGCGGTACGCGAGCAGTACTTC,CASSEMAVREQYF
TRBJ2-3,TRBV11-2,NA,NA,TGTGCCAGCAGCTTAGAGGTGTGGGGGTTTACAGATACGCAGTATTTT,CASSLEVWGFTDTQYF
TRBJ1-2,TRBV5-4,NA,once,TGTGCCAGCAGCTTGAATTTGAATGTAGGGGATGGCTACACCTTC,CASSLNLNVGDGYTF
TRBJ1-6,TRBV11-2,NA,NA,TGTGCTAGCGCTAACAGGGATGGGTCACCCCTCCACTTT,CASANRDGSPLHF
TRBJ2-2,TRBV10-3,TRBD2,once,TGTGCCATCAGTGAAGCGGGAGTTCTTCTCTTTAACACCGGGGAGCTGTTTTTT,CAISEAGVLLFNTGELFF
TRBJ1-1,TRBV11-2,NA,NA,TGTGCCAGCAGCTTTTCGAGTCAGATATGGAGTAAAGCTTTCTTT,CASSFSSQIWSKAFF
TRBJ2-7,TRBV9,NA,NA,TGTGCCAGCAGCGTAGCGGCCCGCTGGGGCTCCGAGCAGTACTTC,CASSVAARWGSEQYF
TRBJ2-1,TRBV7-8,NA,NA,TGTGCCAGCAGCCAGCGGGCCCTTGGAGGCAATGAGCAGTTCTTC,CASSQRALGGNEQFF
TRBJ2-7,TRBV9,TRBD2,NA,TGTGCCAGCAGCGTAGGGGCGGGAGTGGGCTACGAGCAGTACTTC,CASSVGAGVGYEQYF
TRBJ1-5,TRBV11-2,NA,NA,TGTGCCAGCAGCTTAGGGGAGAATCAGCCCCAGCATTTT,CASSLGENQPQHF
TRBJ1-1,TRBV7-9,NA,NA,TGTGCCAGCAGCTCCCCTGAAACCCCTGAAGCTTTCTTT,CASSSPETPEAFF
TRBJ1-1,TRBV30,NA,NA,TGTGCCTGGTCCCTAATGAACACTGAAGCTTTCTTT,CAWSLMNTEAFF
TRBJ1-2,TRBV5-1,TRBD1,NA,TGCGCCAGCAGTGGGACAGGCCCCTATGGCTACACCTTC,CASSGTGPYGYTF
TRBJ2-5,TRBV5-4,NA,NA,TGTGCCAGCAGCTTGGGGAGCAGTGGCGGGGAGACCCAGTACTTC,CASSLGSSGGETQYF
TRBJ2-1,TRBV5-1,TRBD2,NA,TGCGCCAGCAGCTTGCAGGCTAGCGGGGACTACAATGAGCAGTTCTTC,CASSLQASGDYNEQFF